The 8 T cell receptor delta chains below were found in one sample sequenced in a study of DNA immune sequencing with unique molecular identifiers. Genomic DNA underwent 32-plex PCR targeting all 8 TRDV and 4 TRDJ genes. The library had 12-nucleotide UMIs introduced over about 3 barcoding cycles, then a second adapter PCR. TCRdb reran clone calling via CATT on the multiplex PCR reads. The sample contains under 3,000 delta-chain clones, about 14% of which appear only once. The sample comprised gamma-delta T cells from PBMCs. These receptors came from a human donor in good health.

This clone was seen only a few times. CDR3 sequence: CACDTAGPSSWDTRQMFF. In DNA form, the CDR3 reads TGTGCCTGTGACACCGCTGGGCCCAGCTCCTGGGACACCCGACAGATGTTTTTC. The chain links TRDV2 to TRDJ3; tentatively, D is TRDD3 (5 bases). The V end lost 0 bases, the J end lost 0 bases, and 11 bases lay between the germline ends. Germline CDR1 GEAIGNYY, CDR2 EKD. This CDR3 comprises 18 residues.

DNA for the CDR3: TGTGCTCTTGGGGAACTGAGGTCATCTTTCTTCGGGGGATACGGCCGCACCGATAAACTCATCTTT. The encoded protein is CALGELRSSFFGGYGRTDKLIF. This rearrangement joins TRDV1 to TRDJ1, with 10 bases fitting TRDD3. Matching the DNA to germline supplied the J gene, which TCRdb does not give. The CDR3 covers 22 residues. Germline assignment: CDR1 TSWWSYY and CDR2 QGS. V dropped 0 bases and J dropped 1; count of bases not matched to a gene: 20.

Comments on this clone: A far larger clone is only one base removed, so a read error is likely. The genes are TRDV2 and TRDJ1, with D unclear. The CDR3 sequence is 20 residues long. The V gene's germline CDR1 is GEAIGNYY and CDR2 EKD. V was shortened by 0 bases and J by 6 bases, with 31 bases between the two germline ends. In DNA form, the CDR3 reads TGTGCCTGTGACACCCTCCCGTTTTTGAACACACTTGGTTCGACCAATAAACTCATCTTT. Its protein is CACDTLPFLNTLGSTNKLIF.

There is no V gene call, and the J gene is TRDJ1; the table assigns TRDD3, which was not confirmed against the DNA. The CDR3 is 15 residues long. The CDR3 here is CALGGMPGHTDKLIF. The CDR3 bases are TGTGCTCTTGGGGGAATGCCGGGACACACCGATAAACTCATCTTT.

For this clone: One base separates it from a far larger clone, so it is likely a read error. The DNA is left out, because the CDR3 cannot be placed on it with certainty; the CDR3 is given as TCRdb lists it. The V gene corresponds to TRAV29/DV5; no J gene was called; the DNA was not compared with TRDD3, the D call given in the table. The CDR3 comprises 25 residues, both ends counted. Per the germline V gene, CDR1 is NSMFDY and CDR2 is ISSIKDK. The CDR3 region is CSVLLCSKGPHTGGYATMYTDKLIF.

This clone has more than one count but fewer than ten. A far larger clone is a single base away, which makes a read error likely. Other nucleotide sequences in the sample specify the same CDR3. The chain uses TRDV2 and TRDJ3; 8 bases are shared with TRDD3. The CDR3 length is 19 residues. Germline CDR1 is GEAIGNYY and CDR2 is EKD. Here the CDR3 DNA reads TGTGCCTGTGACACCCTACTGGGGGCCAGCTCCTGGGACACCCGTCAGATGTTTTTC. It specifies CACDTLLGASSWDTRQMFF.

This chain links TRDV1 with TRDJ1, with 7 positions matching TRDD3. V lost 0 bases, J lost 6 bases, and 16 bases stayed unmatched. Germline CDR1 TSWWSYY, CDR2 QGS. This CDR3 has 18 amino acids. CDR3 DNA: TGTGCTCTTGGGGAACTTGGCCCCCTCGTACTGGGGTTCAATAAACTCATCTTT. Its protein is CALGELGPLVLGFNKLIF.

This clone was detected only a few times. This likely traces to a read error, being one base from a far larger clone. The chain links TRDV3 to TRDJ1, with D perhaps given as TRDD2 or TRDD3 (7 bases each). Germline lookup yields CDR1 TVYSNPD and CDR2 GDNSRS (reference sequence). The CDR3 is made up of 21 amino acids. The V and J ends lost 3 bases and 4 bases respectively, with 39 bases between them. The CDR3 loop is CAFSSYVSGGGINEVFDKLIF. The CDR3 nucleotides are TGTGCCTTCTCTTCCTATGTCTCTGGGGGCGGGATAAATGAGGTTTTCGATAAACTCATCTTT.